The 5 T cell receptor beta chains below were found in one sample sequenced in a study of shared clonotypes between healthy human individuals. The data were produced by immunoSEQ multiplex PCR, yet TCRdb's version contains in-frame clones alone and is incomplete. The sample has over 700,000 clones; roughly 72% are singletons. The sample comprised memory CD4+ T cells sorted from blood. Specified subset: CD45RA-negative fraction. The receptors were sampled from a woman aged 25-40 years in good health.

This rearrangement joins TRBV7-2 to TRBJ2-6; no clear D. V lost 4 bases and J lost 2, with 6 bases in between. This CDR3 is 14 amino acids long. The germline gives CDR1 SGHTA, CDR2 FQGNSA. The CDR3: CASSYNPGANVLTF. CDR3 sequence (DNA): TGTGCCAGCAGCTACAACCCTGGGGCCAACGTCCTGACTTTC.

DNA of the CDR3: TGCGCCAGCAGCTTGGCCGGGAGCAGTAATGAGCAGTTCTTC. Its protein is CASSLAGSSNEQFF. The chain joins TRBV5-1 to TRBJ2-1; D may be TRBD2 (6 bases). The CDR3 has 14 amino acids. V lost 0 bases to trimming and J lost 7 bases, with 11 bases between them. The germline gives CDR1 SGHRS, CDR2 YFSETQ.

This clone is a singleton in its sample. The chain is built from TRBV19 and TRBJ1-1; D is possibly TRBD1 (5 bases). V lost 2 bases and J lost 12, with 13 bases in between. This CDR3 contains 12 residues. Germline V gene lookup returns CDR1 LNHDA and CDR2 SQIVND (reference sequence). The chain's CDR3 is CASSISGRVPFF. The CDR3 DNA reads TGTGCCAGTAGTATATCGGGACGAGTGCCTTTCTTT.

The chain links TRBV27 to TRBJ1-4, with 8 bases identical to TRBD1. CDR1 is MNHEY, CDR2 SMNVEV, per germline (reference sequence). The junction had 7 bases not matched to a gene; V was cut back by 5 bases and J by 5 bases. The CDR3 runs 15 residues. CDR3 amino acids: CASSKSGQENEKLFF. The CDR3 DNA follows: TGTGCCAGCAGTAAATCGGGACAGGAGAATGAAAAACTGTTTTTT. Full variable domain (missing parts from reference TRBV27 and TRBJ1-4): EAQVTQNPRYLITVTGKKLTVTCSQNMNHEYMSWYRQDPGLGLRQIYYSMNVEVTDKGDVPEGYKVSRKEKRNFPLILESPSPNQTSLYFCASSKSGQENEKLFFGSGTQLSVL.

This chain connects TRBV2 to TRBJ2-6, with D unresolved. The CDR3 totals 15 residues. Germline V gives CDR1 SNHLY, CDR2 FYNNEI. V lost 6 bases to trimming and J lost 0 bases, with 9 bases between them. CDR3: CASRAESSGANVLTF. DNA for the CDR3: TGTGCCAGCAGAGCAGAAAGCTCTGGGGCCAACGTCCTGACTTTC.